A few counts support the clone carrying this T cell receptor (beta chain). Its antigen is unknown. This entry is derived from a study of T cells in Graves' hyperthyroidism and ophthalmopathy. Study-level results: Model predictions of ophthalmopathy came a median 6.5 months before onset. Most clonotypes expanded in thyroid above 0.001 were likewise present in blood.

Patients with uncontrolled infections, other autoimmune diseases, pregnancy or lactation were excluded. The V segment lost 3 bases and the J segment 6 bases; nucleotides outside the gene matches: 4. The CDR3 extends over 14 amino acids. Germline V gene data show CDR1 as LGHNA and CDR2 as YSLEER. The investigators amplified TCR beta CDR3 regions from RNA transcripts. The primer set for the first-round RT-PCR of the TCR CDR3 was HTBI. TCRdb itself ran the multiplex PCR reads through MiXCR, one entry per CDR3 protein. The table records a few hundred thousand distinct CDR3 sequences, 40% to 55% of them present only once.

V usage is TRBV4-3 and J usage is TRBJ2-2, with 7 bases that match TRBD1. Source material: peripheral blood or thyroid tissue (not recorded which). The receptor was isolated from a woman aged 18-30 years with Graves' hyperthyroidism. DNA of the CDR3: TGCGCCAGCAGCCACACAAGGGGGCCCGGGGAGCTGTTTTTT. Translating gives CASSHTRGPGELFF.